This T cell receptor (beta chain) was retrieved from a study of PD-1 blockade in classical Hodgkin lymphoma. Study-level points and caveats: Newly diagnosed and completely responding patients shared comparable baseline diversity.

Details on this clone: Its target is unknown.

Sequencing was performed with immunoSEQ multiplex PCR; in TCRdb, only in-frame clones are kept and a portion is missing. This table has about 15,000 clones, 89% appearing once. This sample's time point: cycle 4 day 1 (C4D1), after five to seven weeks of nivolumab. Relapse after autologous stem cell transplantation occurred in every patient, and brentuximab vedotin exposure varied. The authors enriched CD8+ T cells from thawed PBMCs via magnetic negative selection. The sequences come from CD8+ T cells from blood, collected before the fourth cycle of nivolumab. The TCR sequence derives from a human donor with classical Hodgkin lymphoma.

The CDR3 DNA reads TGTGCCAGCTCCGTACTAGCGGGAAACTACGAGCAGTACTTC. Amino acids: CASSVLAGNYEQYF. The V gene is TRBV18, the J gene TRBJ2-5; 10 bases map to TRBD2. The better agreement between TRBJ2-7 and the DNA end casts doubt on the J call. The CDR3 spans 14 residues. CDR1 KGHSH and CDR2 LQKENI come from the germline V gene.